In this sample, the clone carrying this TCR beta chain turned up many times. Its antigen is undetermined. The sample is drawn from a study of T cells in Graves' hyperthyroidism and ophthalmopathy. There were TCR beta CDR3 regions amplified from RNA transcripts. HTBI primers were employed in a first-round RT-PCR of the TCR CDR3. TCRdb itself ran the multiplex PCR reads through MiXCR, one entry per CDR3 protein. This table holds around 600,000 distinct CDR3 sequences, approximately 15% found once. The CDR3 is 16 residues long. J gave up 0 bases and V 0 bases, and 6 bases lay outside the gene matches. Germline values: CDR1 DFQATT, CDR2 SNEGSKA (reference sequence). Study-level findings and limits: In the analysis, a 13 V-J model separated ophthalmopathy from stable hyperthyroidism.

Patients with ophthalmopathy all had a Clinical Activity Score of at least 3, a NOSPECS grade of at least 4 and duration under 3 months. Any patient presenting with uncontrolled infection, other autoimmune disease, pregnancy or lactation was left out. The sample was blood. The rearrangement uses TRBV20-1 and TRBJ2-5; TRBD2 aligns across 8 bases. The origin of this receptor is a woman aged 18-29 years with Graves' ophthalmopathy. DNA for the CDR3: TGCAGTGCTAGAGAATACTTTAGCGGGAACCAAGAGACCCAGTACTTC. This codes for CSAREYFSGNQETQYF.